This T cell receptor beta chain stems from a study of cytomegalovirus exposure and HLA in healthy donors. This table comes from immunoSEQ multiplex PCR, and its TCRdb copy is limited to in-frame clones, with some not included. The sample yields some 150,000 clones, nearly 90% seen once. Germline V gene sequence: CDR1 SGHRS, CDR2 YFSETQ. The CDR3 loop spans 17 amino acids. The V segment lost 0 bases and the J segment 1 base; nucleotides outside the gene matches: 7. In regard to this clone: Antigen specificity is unknown.

Study-wide results and limits: Cytomegalovirus-associated TCR beta chains were listed, numbering approximately 150. The classifier reportedly diagnosed cytomegalovirus status with high specificity and sensitivity. In vitro work confirmed that a few CMV-associated chains recognize CMV antigens.

This clonotype originated in a woman aged 18-29 years in good health and CMV-seropositive. The V call is TRBV5-1, the J call TRBJ2-7; 10 bases agree with TRBD2. The specimen was PBMCs. Here the CDR3 reads CASSLAYTSGKSYEQYF. The CDR3 DNA sequence: TGCGCCAGCAGCTTGGCCTATACTAGCGGGAAGTCCTACGAGCAGTACTTC.